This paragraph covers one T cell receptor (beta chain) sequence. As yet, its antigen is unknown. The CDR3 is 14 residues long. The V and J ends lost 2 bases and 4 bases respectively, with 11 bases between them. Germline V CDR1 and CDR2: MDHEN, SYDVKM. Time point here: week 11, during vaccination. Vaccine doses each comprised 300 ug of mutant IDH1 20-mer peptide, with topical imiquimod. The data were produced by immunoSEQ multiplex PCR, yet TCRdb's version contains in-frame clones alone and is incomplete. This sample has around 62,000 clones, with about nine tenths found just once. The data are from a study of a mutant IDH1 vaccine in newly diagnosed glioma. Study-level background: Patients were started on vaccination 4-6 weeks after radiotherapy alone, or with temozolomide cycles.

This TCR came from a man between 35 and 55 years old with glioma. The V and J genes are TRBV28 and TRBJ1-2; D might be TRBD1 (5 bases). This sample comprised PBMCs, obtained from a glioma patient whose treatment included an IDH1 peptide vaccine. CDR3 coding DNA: TGTGCCAGCAGTTTAGGGGACGCGGGCTATGGCTACACCTTC. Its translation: CASSLGDAGYGYTF.